This T cell receptor beta chain was sequenced for a study of response to subunit inactivated influenza vaccine. This clonotype came up many times. TCRdb passed the RT-PCR reads through MiXCR, listing each CDR3 protein once. The sample comprises around 600,000 distinct CDR3 sequences, about 11% of which are singletons, and approximately 9.9% rests with the top ten. CDR1 is SGHTA, CDR2 FQGNSA, per germline. V was pared by 0 bases and J by 0 bases, with 9 bases between. This CDR3 region has 15 residues. These data also featured in a second study, about T cells expressing NK-cell markers. That work contributes: TCR beta cDNA was generated via 5'RACE template switching incorporating UMIs. Eight donors were sequenced, of whom seven were HCMV-seropositive, while the remaining one was HCMV-seronegative. Among the experiments, several used an anti-gamma-delta TCR antibody to restrict sorting to alpha-beta TCR T cells. Several donors' CD3+CD56-NKG2C+ cells were dominated by the same clonotypes. It was still unclear whether expanded NKG2C+ T cell clones were HCMV specific.

V usage is TRBV7-2 and J usage is TRBJ2-7; D unresolved. The source is a man in his fifties or sixties who received an inactivated influenza vaccine. The input for sequencing was PBMCs from blood, taken on the day of vaccination. CDR3 sequence reads: CASSLAGGLSYEQYF. CDR3 nucleotides: TGTGCCAGCAGCTTAGCGGGCGGCCTCTCCTACGAGCAGTACTTC.